This T cell receptor beta chain was obtained from a study of T-cell reconstitution after alpha-beta-depleted transplantation in children. In this sample, this clonotype turned up many times. Preparation of the TCRbeta library involved a method that used unique molecular identifiers. TCRdb called the PCR reads again in MiXCR, with one record for every CDR3 protein. The table records just over 350,000 distinct CDR3 sequences, about an eighth of them present only once. Germline V CDR1 and CDR2: SGHAT, FQNNGV. V lost 5 bases to trimming and J lost 0 bases, with 9 bases between them. The CDR3 is made up of 14 amino acids.

Sequencing was performed on PBMCs, taken from the stem cell graft. The chain uses TRBV11-2 and TRBJ2-3, with D maybe TRBD1 (5 bases). The clonotype was recovered from a human donor who donated a stem cell graft to a child with Fanconi anemia. The CDR3 spells CASSVQGSTDTQYF. CDR3 sequence (DNA): TGTGCCAGCAGCGTCCAGGGTAGCACAGATACGCAGTATTTT.